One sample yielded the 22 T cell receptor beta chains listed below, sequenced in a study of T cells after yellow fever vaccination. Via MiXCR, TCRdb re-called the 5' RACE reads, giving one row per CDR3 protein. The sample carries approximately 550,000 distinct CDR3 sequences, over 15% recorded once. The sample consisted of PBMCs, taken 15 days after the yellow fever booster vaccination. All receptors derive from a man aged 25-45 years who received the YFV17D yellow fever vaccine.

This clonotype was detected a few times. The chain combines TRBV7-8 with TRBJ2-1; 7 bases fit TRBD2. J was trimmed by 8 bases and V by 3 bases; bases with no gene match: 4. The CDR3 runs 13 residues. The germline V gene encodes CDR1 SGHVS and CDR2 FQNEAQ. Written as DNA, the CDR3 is TGTGCCAGCAGCTTGGTAGGGAGGGATGAGCAGTTCTTC. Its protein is CASSLVGRDEQFF.

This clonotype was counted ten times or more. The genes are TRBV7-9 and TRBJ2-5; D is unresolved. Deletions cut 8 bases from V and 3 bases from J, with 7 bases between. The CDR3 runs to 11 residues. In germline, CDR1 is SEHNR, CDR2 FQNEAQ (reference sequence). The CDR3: CASSREETQYF. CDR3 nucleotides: TGTGCCAGCTCCCGAGAAGAGACCCAGTACTTC.

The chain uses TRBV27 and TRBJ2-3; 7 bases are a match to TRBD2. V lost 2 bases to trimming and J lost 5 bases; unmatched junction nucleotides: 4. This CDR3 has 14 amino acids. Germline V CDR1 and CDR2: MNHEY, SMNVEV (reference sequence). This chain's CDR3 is CASSLMSSGDTQYF. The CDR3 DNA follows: TGTGCCAGCAGTTTAATGTCTAGCGGAGATACGCAGTATTTT.

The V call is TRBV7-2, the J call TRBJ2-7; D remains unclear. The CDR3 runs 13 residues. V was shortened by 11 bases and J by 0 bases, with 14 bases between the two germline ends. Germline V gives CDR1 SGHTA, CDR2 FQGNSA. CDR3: CASSGPSSYEQYF. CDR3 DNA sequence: TGTGCCTCCTCCGGACCAAGCTCCTACGAGCAGTACTTC.

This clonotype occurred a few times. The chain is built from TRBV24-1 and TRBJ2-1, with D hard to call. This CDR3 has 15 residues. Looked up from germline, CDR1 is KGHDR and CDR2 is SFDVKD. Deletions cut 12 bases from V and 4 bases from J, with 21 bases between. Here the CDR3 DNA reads TGTGCCTCCACACCAAGGGTAGTGGTTTACAATGAGCAGTTCTTC. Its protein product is CASTPRVVVYNEQFF.

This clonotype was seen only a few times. The CDR3 loop is CASRWTKGDGYEQYF. CDR3 coding DNA: TGCGCCAGCAGGTGGACGAAGGGGGATGGATACGAGCAGTACTTC. The chain links TRBV5-1 to TRBJ2-7, with D perhaps matching TRBD1 (6 bases). The CDR3 is 15 amino acids. Trimming shortened V by 5 bases and J by 4 bases, and 19 bases separated the two germline ends. Looked up from germline, CDR1 is SGHRS and CDR2 is YFSETQ.

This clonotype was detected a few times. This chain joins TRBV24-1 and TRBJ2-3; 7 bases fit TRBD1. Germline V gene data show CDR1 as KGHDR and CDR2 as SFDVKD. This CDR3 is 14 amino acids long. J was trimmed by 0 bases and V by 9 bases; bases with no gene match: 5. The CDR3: CATGTTGSTDTQYF. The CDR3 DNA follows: TGTGCCACCGGAACGACAGGGAGCACAGATACGCAGTATTTT.

The CDR3 nucleotides read TGTGCCACCAGCAGAGACAACGGGAATTCACCCCTCCACTTT. Translating it yields CATSRDNGNSPLHF. The chain links TRBV15 to TRBJ1-6; no definite D call. The V gene lost 0 bases and the J gene lost 7 bases, with 7 bases spanning the gap. CDR1 and CDR2 from the germline V gene are LNHNV and YYDKDF (reference sequence). The CDR3 contains 14 residues.

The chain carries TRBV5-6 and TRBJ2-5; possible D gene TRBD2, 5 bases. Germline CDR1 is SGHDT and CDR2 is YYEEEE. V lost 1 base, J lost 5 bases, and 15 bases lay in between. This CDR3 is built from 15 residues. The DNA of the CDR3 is TGTGCCAGCAGCTTGAGGAGGCGGTCGGGGGAGACCCAGTACTTC. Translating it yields CASSLRRRSGETQYF.

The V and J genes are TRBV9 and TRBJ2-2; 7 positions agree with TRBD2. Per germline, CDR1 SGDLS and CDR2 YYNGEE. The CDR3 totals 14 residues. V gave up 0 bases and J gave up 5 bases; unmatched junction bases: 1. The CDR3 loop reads CASSVGSGTGELFF. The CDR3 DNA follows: TGTGCCAGCAGCGTAGGTAGCGGGACCGGGGAGCTGTTTTTT.

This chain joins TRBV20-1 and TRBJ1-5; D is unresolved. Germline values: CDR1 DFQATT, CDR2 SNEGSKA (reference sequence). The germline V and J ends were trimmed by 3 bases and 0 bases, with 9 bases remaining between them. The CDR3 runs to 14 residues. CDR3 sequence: CSASPRSSNQPQHF. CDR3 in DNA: TGCAGTGCTAGCCCCCGCAGTAGCAATCAGCCCCAGCATTTT.

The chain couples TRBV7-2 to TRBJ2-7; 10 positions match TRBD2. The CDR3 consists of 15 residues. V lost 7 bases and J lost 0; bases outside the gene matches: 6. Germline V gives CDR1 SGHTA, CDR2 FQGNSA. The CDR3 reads CASTLSGRPSYEQYF. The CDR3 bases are TGTGCCAGCACCCTTAGCGGGAGGCCCTCCTACGAGCAGTACTTC. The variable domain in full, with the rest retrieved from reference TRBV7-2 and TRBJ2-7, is GAGVSQSPSNKVTEKGKDVELRCDPISGHTALYWYRQSLGQGLEFLIYFQGNSAPDKSGLPSDRFSAERTGGSVSTLTIQRTQQEDSAVYLCASTLSGRPSYEQYFGPGTRLTVT.

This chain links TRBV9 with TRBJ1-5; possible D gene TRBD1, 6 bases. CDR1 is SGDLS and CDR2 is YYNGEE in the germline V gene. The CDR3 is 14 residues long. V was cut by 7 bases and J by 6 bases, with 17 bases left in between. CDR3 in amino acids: CASGPQGVGQPQHF. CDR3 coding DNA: TGTGCCAGCGGACCACAGGGAGTCGGTCAGCCCCAGCATTTT. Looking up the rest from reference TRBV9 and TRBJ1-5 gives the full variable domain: DSGVTQTPKHLITATGQRVTLRCSPRSGDLSVYWYQQSLDQGLQFLIQYYNGEERAKGNILERFSAQQFPDLHSELNLSSLELGDSALYFCASGPQGVGQPQHFGDGTRLSIL.

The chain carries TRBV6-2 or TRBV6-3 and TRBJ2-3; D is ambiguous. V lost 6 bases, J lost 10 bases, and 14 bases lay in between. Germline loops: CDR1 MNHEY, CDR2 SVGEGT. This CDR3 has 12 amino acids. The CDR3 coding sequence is TGTGCCAGCAGCCAGAAGACTGATTCGCAGTATTTT. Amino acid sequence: CASSQKTDSQYF.

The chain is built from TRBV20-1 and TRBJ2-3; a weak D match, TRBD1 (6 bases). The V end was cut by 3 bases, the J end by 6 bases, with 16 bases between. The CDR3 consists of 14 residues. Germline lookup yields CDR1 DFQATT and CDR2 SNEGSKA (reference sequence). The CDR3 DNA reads TGCAGTGCTAGCAGGACAGCCCGCAGGGATACGCAGTATTTT. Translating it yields CSASRTARRDTQYF.

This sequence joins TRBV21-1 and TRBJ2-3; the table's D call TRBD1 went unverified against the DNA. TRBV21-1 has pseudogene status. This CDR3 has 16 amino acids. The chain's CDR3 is CASSKAVQGVGDTQYF. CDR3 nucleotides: TGTGCCAGCAGCAAAGCAGTACAGGGGGTGGGAGATACGCAGTATTTT.

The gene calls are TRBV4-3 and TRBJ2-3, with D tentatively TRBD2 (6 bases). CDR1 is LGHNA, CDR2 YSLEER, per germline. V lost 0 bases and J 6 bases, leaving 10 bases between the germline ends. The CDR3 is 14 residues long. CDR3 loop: CASSQEPLADTQYF. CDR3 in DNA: TGCGCCAGCAGCCAAGAGCCCCTAGCGGATACGCAGTATTTT.

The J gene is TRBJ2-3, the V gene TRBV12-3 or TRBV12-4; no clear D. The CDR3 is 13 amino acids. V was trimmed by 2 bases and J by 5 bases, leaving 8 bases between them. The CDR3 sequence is CASSLRAQDTQYF. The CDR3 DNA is TGTGCCAGCAGTTTAAGGGCCCAAGATACGCAGTATTTT.

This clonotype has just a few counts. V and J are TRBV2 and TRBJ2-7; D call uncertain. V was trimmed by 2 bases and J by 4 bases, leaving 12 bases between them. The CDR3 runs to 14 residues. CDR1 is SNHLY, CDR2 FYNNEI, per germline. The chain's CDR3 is CASSEQNVGYEQYF. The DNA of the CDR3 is TGTGCCAGCAGTGAACAGAATGTTGGGTACGAGCAGTACTTC. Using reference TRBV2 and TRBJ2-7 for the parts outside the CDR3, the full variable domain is EPEVTQTPSHQVTQMGQEVILRCVPISNHLYFYWYRQILGQKVEFLVSFYNNEISEKSEIFDDQFSVERPDGSNFTLKIRSTKLEDSAMYFCASSEQNVGYEQYFGPGTRLTVT.

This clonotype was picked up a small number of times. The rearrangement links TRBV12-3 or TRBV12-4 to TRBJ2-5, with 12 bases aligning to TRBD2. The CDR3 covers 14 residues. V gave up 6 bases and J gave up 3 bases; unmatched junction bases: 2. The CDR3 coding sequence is TGTGCCAGCAGCTCTAGCGGGAGGGAAGAGACCCAGTACTTC. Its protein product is CASSSSGREETQYF.

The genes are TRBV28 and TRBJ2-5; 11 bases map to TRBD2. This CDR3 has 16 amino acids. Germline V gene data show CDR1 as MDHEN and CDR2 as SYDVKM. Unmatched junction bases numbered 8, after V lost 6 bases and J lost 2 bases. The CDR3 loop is CASSPRTSGFQETQYF. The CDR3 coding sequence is TGTGCCAGCAGCCCAAGGACTAGCGGGTTTCAAGAGACCCAGTACTTC.

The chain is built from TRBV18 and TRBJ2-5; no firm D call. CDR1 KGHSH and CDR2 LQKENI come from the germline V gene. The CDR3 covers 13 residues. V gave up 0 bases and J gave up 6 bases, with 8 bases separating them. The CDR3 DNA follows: TGTGCCAGCTCACCACCGGTAACGCAGACCCAGTACTTC. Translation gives CASSPPVTQTQYF.